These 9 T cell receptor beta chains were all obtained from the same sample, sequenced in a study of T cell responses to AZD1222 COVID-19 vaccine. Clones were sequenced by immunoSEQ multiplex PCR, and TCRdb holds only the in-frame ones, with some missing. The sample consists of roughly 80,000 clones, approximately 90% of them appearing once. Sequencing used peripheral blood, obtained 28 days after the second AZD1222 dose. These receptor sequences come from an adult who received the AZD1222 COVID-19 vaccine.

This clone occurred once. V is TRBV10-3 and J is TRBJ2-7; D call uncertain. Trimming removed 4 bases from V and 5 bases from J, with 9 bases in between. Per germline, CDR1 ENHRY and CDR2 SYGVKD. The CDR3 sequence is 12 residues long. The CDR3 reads CAISGETDEQYF. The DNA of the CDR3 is TGTGCCATCAGTGGAGAAACAGACGAGCAGTACTTC.

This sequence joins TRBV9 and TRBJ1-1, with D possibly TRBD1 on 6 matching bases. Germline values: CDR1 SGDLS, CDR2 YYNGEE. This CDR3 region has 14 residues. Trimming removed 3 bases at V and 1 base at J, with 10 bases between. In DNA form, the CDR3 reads TGTGCCAGCAGCGAACAGGGAACGAACACTGAAGCTTTCTTT. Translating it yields CASSEQGTNTEAFF.

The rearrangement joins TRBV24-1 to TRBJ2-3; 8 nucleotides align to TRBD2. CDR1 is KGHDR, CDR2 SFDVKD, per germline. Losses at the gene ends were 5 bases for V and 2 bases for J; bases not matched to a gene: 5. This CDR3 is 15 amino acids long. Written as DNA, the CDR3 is TGTGCCACCAGTGGAGCGGGGGAGACCACAGATACGCAGTATTTT. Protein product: CATSGAGETTDTQYF.

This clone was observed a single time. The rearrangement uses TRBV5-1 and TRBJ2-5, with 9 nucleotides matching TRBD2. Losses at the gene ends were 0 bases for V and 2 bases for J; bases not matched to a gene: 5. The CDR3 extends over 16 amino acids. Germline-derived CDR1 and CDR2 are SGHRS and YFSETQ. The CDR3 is CASSLAPSGVQETQYF. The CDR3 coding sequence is TGCGCCAGCAGCTTGGCCCCTAGCGGGGTTCAAGAGACCCAGTACTTC.

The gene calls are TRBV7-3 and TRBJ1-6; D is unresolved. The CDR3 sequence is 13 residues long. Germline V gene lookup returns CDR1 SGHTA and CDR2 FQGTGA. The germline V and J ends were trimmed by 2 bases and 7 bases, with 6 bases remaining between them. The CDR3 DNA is TGTGCCAGCAGCTTAGAGGGAAATTCACCCCTCCACTTT. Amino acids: CASSLEGNSPLHF. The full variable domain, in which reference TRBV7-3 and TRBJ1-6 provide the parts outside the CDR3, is GAGVSQTPSNKVTEKGKYVELRCDPISGHTALYWYRQSLGQGPEFLIYFQGTGAADDSGLPNDRFFAVRPEGSVSTLKIQRTERGDSAVYLCASSLEGNSPLHFGNGTRLTVT.

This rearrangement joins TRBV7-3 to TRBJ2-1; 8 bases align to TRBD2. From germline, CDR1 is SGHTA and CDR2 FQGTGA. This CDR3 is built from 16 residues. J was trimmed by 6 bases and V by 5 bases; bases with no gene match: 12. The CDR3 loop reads CASSPRGSGSFNEQFF. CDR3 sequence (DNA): TGTGCCAGCAGCCCGCGTGGAAGCGGGAGTTTCAATGAGCAGTTCTTC.

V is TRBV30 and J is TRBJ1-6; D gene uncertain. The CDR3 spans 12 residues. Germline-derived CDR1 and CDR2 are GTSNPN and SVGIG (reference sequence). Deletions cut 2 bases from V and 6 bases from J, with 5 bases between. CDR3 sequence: CAWSLSNSPLHF. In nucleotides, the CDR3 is TGTGCCTGGAGTCTAAGTAATTCACCCCTCCACTTT.

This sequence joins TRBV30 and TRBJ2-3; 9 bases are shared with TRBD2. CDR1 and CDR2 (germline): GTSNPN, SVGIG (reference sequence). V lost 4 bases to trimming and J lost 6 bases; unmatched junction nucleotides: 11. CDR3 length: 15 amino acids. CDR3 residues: CAWTKTGTSPDTQYF. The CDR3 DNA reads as TGTGCCTGGACGAAGACCGGGACTAGCCCCGATACGCAGTATTTT.

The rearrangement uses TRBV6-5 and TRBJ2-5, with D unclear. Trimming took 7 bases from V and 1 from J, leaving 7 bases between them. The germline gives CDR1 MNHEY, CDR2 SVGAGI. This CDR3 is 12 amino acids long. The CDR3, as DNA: TGTGCCAGCATCGAACGCCAAGAGACCCAGTACTTC. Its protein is CASIERQETQYF.